Listed below are T cell receptor beta chains from one sample, sequenced in a study of radiotherapy plus CTLA-4 blockade in lung cancer. Profiled with immunoSEQ multiplex PCR; TCRdb holds only in-frame clones, not every one. The table shows around 90,000 clones, with around 82% occurring only once. The sequences come from peripheral blood, collected from a patient treated with radiotherapy plus ipilimumab. These TCRs come from a human donor with non-small cell lung cancer who had stable disease on radiotherapy plus ipilimumab. The CDR3 runs from the conserved cysteine through the conserved F or W. The D gene is left open where the match is weak. The size entry is marked missing in some rows and otherwise reads once, few, many or a size class.

V	D	J	length	size	CDR3	DNA
TRBV11-2	-	TRBJ2-7	14	-	CASSFLLGADEQYF	TGTGCCAGCAGCTTCTTATTAGGGGCTGACGAGCAGTACTTC
TRBV7-3	TRBD2	TRBJ2-1	19	-	CASSLTPTLAGGPSNEQFF	TGTGCCAGCAGCTTAACCCCAACCTTAGCGGGGGGGCCGAGCAATGAGCAGTTCTTC
TRBV18	-	TRBJ1-4	14	-	CASSPRADSEKLFF	TGTGCCAGCTCACCACGGGCGGACAGTGAAAAACTGTTTTTT
TRBV28	TRBD1	TRBJ2-5	16	-	CASSFGTGTYQETQYF	TGTGCCAGCAGTTTCGGGACAGGAACGTACCAAGAGACCCAGTACTTC
TRBV5-1	-	TRBJ2-3	14	-	CASSWDSGGDTQYF	TGCGCCAGCAGCTGGGACTCCGGCGGAGATACGCAGTATTTT
TRBV2	TRBD2	TRBJ2-1	15	-	CATTNAGGPGNEQFF	TGTGCCACCACCAACGCGGGAGGGCCCGGAAATGAGCAGTTCTTC
TRBV6-5	-	TRBJ2-7	14	-	CASKGGGTSYEQYF	TGTGCCAGCAAAGGCGGGGGCACCTCCTACGAGCAGTACTTC
TRBV6-1	-	TRBJ2-7	13	-	CASKGQPSYEQYF	TGTGCCAGCAAAGGGCAGCCCTCCTACGAGCAGTACTTC
TRBV28	-	TRBJ1-1	15	-	CASSLGGALNTEAFF	TGTGCCAGCAGTTTAGGGGGCGCGTTGAACACTGAAGCTTTCTTT
TRBV7-8	-	TRBJ1-6	15	-	CASSPGTARGSPLHF	TGTGCCAGCAGCCCGGGGACCGCTCGGGGGTCACCCCTCCACTTT
TRBV6-1	TRBD2	TRBJ2-3	14	-	CASRRTSPSDTQYF	TGTGCCAGCAGGAGGACTAGCCCCTCCGATACGCAGTATTTT
TRBV18	-	TRBJ1-2	13	-	CASSPRQGEGYTF	TGTGCCAGCTCACCACGGCAGGGAGAAGGCTACACCTTC
TRBV10-3	-	TRBJ2-7	15	once	CAISESGTKPYEQYF	TGTGCCATCAGTGAGTCGGGGACAAAACCCTACGAGCAGTACTTC
TRBV7-6	-	TRBJ1-5	13	-	CASSPDLDQPQHF	TGTGCCAGCAGCCCCGACCTGGATCAGCCCCAGCATTTT
TRBV10-3	TRBD2	TRBJ2-1	18	-	CAIRRLAGVGSSYNEQFF	TGTGCCATCAGACGACTAGCGGGAGTAGGGAGCTCCTACAATGAGCAGTTCTTC
TRBV25-1	TRBD1	TRBJ1-1	12	-	CASSVTGWQAFF	TGTGCCAGCAGTGTGACAGGGTGGCAAGCTTTCTTT
TRBV14	-	TRBJ2-1	16	once	CASSQVPQGPYNEQFF	TGTGCCAGCAGCCAAGTTCCGCAGGGTCCCTACAATGAGCAGTTCTTC
TRBV30	-	TRBJ2-3	14	-	CAWSVWAPGDTQYF	TGTGCCTGGAGTGTATGGGCACCGGGAGATACGCAGTATTTT
TRBV6-1	-	TRBJ1-2	13	-	CASSEFRGVGYTF	TGTGCCAGCAGTGAATTCAGGGGCGTTGGCTACACCTTC
TRBV9	-	TRBJ2-7	15	-	CASSVAHSSLYEQYF	TGTGCCAGCAGCGTAGCACACAGTTCCCTGTACGAGCAGTACTTC
TRBV7-9	-	TRBJ2-5	14	once	CASSSMDRQETQYF	TGTGCCAGCAGCTCCATGGACAGACAAGAGACCCAGTACTTC
TRBV2	-	TRBJ2-3	12	-	CASSPSRDTQYF	TGTGCCAGCAGTCCCTCCCGCGATACGCAGTATTTT